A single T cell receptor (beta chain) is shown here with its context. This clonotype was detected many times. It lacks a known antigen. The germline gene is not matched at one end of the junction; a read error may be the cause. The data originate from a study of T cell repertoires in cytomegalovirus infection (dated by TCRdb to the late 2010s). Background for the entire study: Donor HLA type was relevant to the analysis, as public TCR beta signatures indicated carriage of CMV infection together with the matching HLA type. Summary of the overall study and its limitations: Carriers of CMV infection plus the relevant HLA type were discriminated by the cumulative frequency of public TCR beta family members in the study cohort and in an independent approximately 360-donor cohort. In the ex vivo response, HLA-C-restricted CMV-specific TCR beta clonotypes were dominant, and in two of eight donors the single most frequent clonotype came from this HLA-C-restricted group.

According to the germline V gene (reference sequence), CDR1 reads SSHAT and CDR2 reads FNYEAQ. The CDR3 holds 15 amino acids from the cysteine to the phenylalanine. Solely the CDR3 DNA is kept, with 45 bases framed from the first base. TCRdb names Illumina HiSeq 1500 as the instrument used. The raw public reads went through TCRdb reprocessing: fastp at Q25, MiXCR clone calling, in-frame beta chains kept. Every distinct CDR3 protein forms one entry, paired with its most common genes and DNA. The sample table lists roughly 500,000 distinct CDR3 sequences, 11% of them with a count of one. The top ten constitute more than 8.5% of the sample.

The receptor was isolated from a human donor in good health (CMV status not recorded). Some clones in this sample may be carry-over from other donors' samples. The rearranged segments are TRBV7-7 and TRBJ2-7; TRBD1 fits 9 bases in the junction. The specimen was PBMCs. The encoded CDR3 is CASSPGTGSIYEQYF. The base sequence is TGTGCTAGCAGCCCCGGGACAGGGAGTATCTACGAGCAGTACTTC.